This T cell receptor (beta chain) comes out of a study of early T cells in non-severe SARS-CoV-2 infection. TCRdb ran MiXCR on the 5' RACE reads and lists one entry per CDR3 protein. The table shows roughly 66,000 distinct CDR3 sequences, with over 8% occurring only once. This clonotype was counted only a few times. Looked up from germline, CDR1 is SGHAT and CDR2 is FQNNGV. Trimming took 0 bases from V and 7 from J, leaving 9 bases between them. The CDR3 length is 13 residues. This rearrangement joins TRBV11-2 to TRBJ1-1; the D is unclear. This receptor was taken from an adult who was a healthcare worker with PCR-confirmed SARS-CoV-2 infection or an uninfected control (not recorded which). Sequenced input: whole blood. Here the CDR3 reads CASSLEVFGEAFF. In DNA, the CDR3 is TGTGCCAGCAGCTTAGAAGTTTTCGGTGAAGCTTTCTTT.